The 18 T cell receptor beta chains listed next were all sequenced from one sample in a study of shared clonotypes between healthy human individuals. Assay used: immunoSEQ multiplex PCR; TCRdb lists only in-frame clones, some missing. Of 2 million to 3 million clones in the sample, 90% to 95% were seen once. The material sequenced was naive CD4+ T cells sorted from blood. Sample subset: CD45RA+ positively selected. The receptor source for this set is a young man in good health.

This sequence joins TRBV2 and TRBJ1-5, with a tentative D call TRBD1 (6 bases). With 7 bases removed from V and 3 bases from J, the gap between germline ends came to 16 bases. Germline CDR1 is SNHLY and CDR2 is FYNNEI. The CDR3 is 15 amino acids. The CDR3 DNA follows: TGTGCCAGCACCAGTGGGGGGGGCTACAATCAGCCCCAGCATTTT. This encodes CASTSGGGYNQPQHF.

The V call is TRBV7-9, the J call TRBJ2-7, with no clear D. CDR3 size: 15 residues. From germline, CDR1 is SEHNR and CDR2 FQNEAQ (reference sequence). Deletions cut 3 bases from V and 1 base from J, with 13 bases between. The CDR3 loop reads CASSLRTDRSYEQYF. DNA of the CDR3: TGTGCCAGCAGCTTGCGAACAGACCGATCCTACGAGCAGTACTTC. Variable domain in full (rest from reference TRBV7-9 and TRBJ2-7): DTGVSQNPRHKITKRGQNVTFRCDPISEHNRLYWYRQTLGQGPEFLTYFQNEAQLEKSRLLSDRFSAERPKGSFSTLEIQRTEQGDSAMYLCASSLRTDRSYEQYFGPGTRLTVT.

About this clone itself: The sample holds other DNA sequences that translate to the same CDR3. V gene TRBV5-1 combines with J gene TRBJ2-3; 8 nucleotides align to TRBD1. This CDR3 contains 14 residues. With 5 bases clipped from V and 3 bases from J, the junction kept 5 bases outside the gene matches. Germline CDR1 and CDR2: SGHRS and YFSETQ. CDR3 protein: CASRPQGATDTQYF. The CDR3 bases are TGCGCCAGCAGGCCCCAGGGGGCAACAGATACGCAGTATTTT.

The genes are TRBV7-2 and TRBJ2-7; unclear D gene. The CDR3 sequence is 14 residues long. The V end was cut by 2 bases, the J end by 1 base, with 9 bases between. CDR1 is SGHTA, CDR2 FQGNSA, per germline. CDR3 loop: CASSLNSFSYEQYF. The CDR3 DNA reads as TGTGCCAGCAGCTTAAACAGCTTTTCCTACGAGCAGTACTTC.

This chain connects TRBV7-3 to TRBJ2-1; TRBD2 agrees at 9 bases. The trim removed 4 bases at V and 0 bases at J, leaving 7 bases unmatched. Germline loops: CDR1 SGHTA, CDR2 FQGTGA. CDR3 size: 17 residues. Here the CDR3 reads CASSSGLAPSSYNEQFF. CDR3 DNA sequence: TGTGCCAGCAGCTCAGGACTAGCGCCTAGCTCCTACAATGAGCAGTTCTTC.

The V gene is TRBV5-4, the J gene TRBJ1-6; D is uncertain. The CDR3 has 18 residues. Germline V gene data show CDR1 as SGHNT and CDR2 as YYREEE (reference sequence). Between the trimmed V and J ends, which lost 0 bases and 7 bases, there was a span of 20 bases. For the CDR3, the DNA is TGTGCCAGCAGCTTGGATCTTTCTCTGGCATCCTCCAATTCACCCCTCCACTTT. This encodes CASSLDLSLASSNSPLHF.

This clone has more than one count but fewer than ten. For the CDR3, the DNA is TGTGCCAGCAGTTACGGAGACGGATCCTACACTGAAGCTTTCTTT. This sequence encodes CASSYGDGSYTEAFF. V gene TRBV6-5 combines with J gene TRBJ1-1; D unresolved. The V end lost 2 bases, the J end lost 3 bases, and 13 bases lay between the germline ends. Looked up from germline, CDR1 is MNHEY and CDR2 is SVGAGI. The CDR3 runs to 15 residues.

The J gene is TRBJ1-1, the V gene TRBV5-6; D remains unclear. V was pared by 0 bases and J by 6 bases, with 12 bases between. Germline V lookup: CDR1 SGHDT, CDR2 YYEEEE. The CDR3 runs to 14 residues. CDR3 loop: CASSLGSGYSEAFF. The CDR3 nucleotides read TGTGCCAGCAGCTTGGGTTCCGGGTACTCTGAAGCTTTCTTT.

The J gene is TRBJ1-5, the V gene TRBV19; a weak D match, TRBD1 (6 bases). The length of the CDR3 is 15 residues. The germline CDR1 and CDR2 sequences are LNHDA and SQIVND (reference sequence). Trimming stripped 3 bases from V and 4 bases from J, with 13 bases between. The DNA of the CDR3 is TGTGCCAGTAGTATCTCACCGACAGGTAATCAGCCCCAGCATTTT. Amino acids: CASSISPTGNQPQHF.

This CDR3 reads CASSPTKTGELFF. CDR3 sequence (DNA): TGTGCCAGCAGCCCCACTAAGACCGGGGAGCTGTTTTTT. The J gene is TRBJ2-2, the V gene TRBV7-3; no firm D call. V was trimmed by 5 bases and J by 5 bases, leaving 9 bases between them. CDR3 length: 13 amino acids. Germline CDR1 is SGHTA and CDR2 is FQGTGA.

The chain carries TRBV30 and TRBJ1-5, with 7 bases fitting TRBD1. This CDR3 is built from 13 residues. With 4 bases clipped from V and 4 bases from J, the junction kept 4 bases outside the gene matches. Germline V gene sequence: CDR1 GTSNPN, CDR2 SVGIG (reference sequence). CDR3 region: CAWTGGLNQPQHF. In nucleotides, the CDR3 is TGTGCCTGGACAGGGGGTCTAAATCAGCCCCAGCATTTT.

The V gene is TRBV2, the J gene TRBJ2-7; possible D gene TRBD1, 7 bases. The ends were cut back, 6 bases at V and 5 bases at J, with 17 bases in the middle. The CDR3 is 14 residues long. Germline V gene lookup returns CDR1 SNHLY and CDR2 FYNNEI. The CDR3 loop is CASREGQSRNEQYF. CDR3 in DNA: TGTGCCAGCAGGGAGGGACAGTCAAGGAACGAGCAGTACTTC.

This clone was recorded only once. This chain joins TRBV11-3 and TRBJ2-3, with 7 bases identical to TRBD2. This CDR3 region has 17 residues. Germline trimming cut 1 base from V and 3 bases from J; bases unmatched to any gene: 10. Germline V gene data show CDR1 as SGHNT and CDR2 as YENEEA. Here the CDR3 reads CASSLATGGNPTDTQYF. CDR3 sequence (DNA): TGTGCCAGCAGCTTAGCTACCGGGGGGAATCCAACAGATACGCAGTATTTT.

The rearrangement joins TRBV7-3 to TRBJ2-7; D is possibly TRBD1 (6 bases). This CDR3 is built from 15 residues. Trimming took 2 bases from V and 4 from J, leaving 15 bases between them. Germline CDR1 SGHTA, CDR2 FQGTGA. CDR3 sequence reads: CASSLAGTSPYEQYF. CDR3 nucleotides: TGTGCCAGCAGCTTAGCCGGGACATCCCCGTACGAGCAGTACTTC.

This chain joins TRBV2 and TRBJ2-3; TRBD1 matches 7 bases. CDR1 is SNHLY, CDR2 FYNNEI, per germline. The CDR3 loop spans 16 amino acids. The ends lost 7 bases at V and 5 bases at J; junction bases unmatched: 15. The CDR3 here is CASIGDRQNLGDTQYF. The DNA for the CDR3 is TGTGCCAGCATTGGGGACAGACAAAACCTAGGAGATACGCAGTATTTT.

The chain recombines TRBV7-8 with TRBJ2-1; a possible D gene is TRBD2 (6 bases). V lost 0 bases, J lost 2 bases, and 11 bases lay in between. CDR1 SGHVS and CDR2 FQNEAQ come from the germline V gene. There are 16 residues in the CDR3. The DNA of the CDR3 is TGTGCCAGCAGCTTAGCGGGGGGTAACACCTACAATGAGCAGTTCTTC. Translated, it gives CASSLAGGNTYNEQFF.

The chain has TRBV7-9 and TRBJ1-6, with TRBD1 identical over 7 bases. This CDR3 spans 15 amino acids. Germline V gives CDR1 SEHNR, CDR2 FQNEAQ (reference sequence). The V gene end was trimmed by 3 bases and the J gene end by 7 bases; junction bases not matched to a gene: 6. The CDR3 region has the DNA TGTGCCAGCAGCTTTTCGACACAGGGGAATTCACCCCTCCACTTT. Protein sequence: CASSFSTQGNSPLHF.

On this clone: This same CDR3 is encoded by further DNA sequences in the sample. This sequence joins TRBV18 and TRBJ2-1; D is uncertain. CDR3 length: 15 amino acids. Germline CDR1 and CDR2: KGHSH and LQKENI. The V and J ends lost 2 bases and 0 bases respectively, with 8 bases between them. The CDR3 is CASSPDLSSYNEQFF. The CDR3 DNA sequence: TGTGCCAGCTCACCAGACTTGAGCTCCTACAATGAGCAGTTCTTC.